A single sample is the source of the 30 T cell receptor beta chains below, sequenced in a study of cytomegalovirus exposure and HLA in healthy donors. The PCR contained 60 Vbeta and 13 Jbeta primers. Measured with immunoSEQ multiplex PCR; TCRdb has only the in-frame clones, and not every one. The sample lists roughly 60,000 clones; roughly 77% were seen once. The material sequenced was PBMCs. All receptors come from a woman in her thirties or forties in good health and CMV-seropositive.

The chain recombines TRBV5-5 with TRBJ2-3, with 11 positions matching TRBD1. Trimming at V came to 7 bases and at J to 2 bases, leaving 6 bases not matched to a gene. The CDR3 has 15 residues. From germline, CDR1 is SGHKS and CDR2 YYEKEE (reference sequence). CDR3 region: CASSSGQGATDTQYF. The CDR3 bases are TGTGCCAGCTCGAGCGGACAGGGGGCCACAGATACGCAGTATTTT. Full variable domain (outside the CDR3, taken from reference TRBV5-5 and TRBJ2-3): DAGVTQSPTHLIKTRGQQVTLRCSPISGHKSVSWYQQVLGQGPQFIFQYYEKEERGRGNFPDRFSARQFPNYSSELNVNALLLGDSALYLCASSSGQGATDTQYFGPGTRLTVL.

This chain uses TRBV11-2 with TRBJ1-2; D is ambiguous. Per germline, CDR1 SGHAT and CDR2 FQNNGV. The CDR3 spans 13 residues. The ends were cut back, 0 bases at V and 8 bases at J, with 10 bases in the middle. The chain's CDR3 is CASSLENTRGYTF. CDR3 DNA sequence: TGTGCCAGCAGCTTAGAGAATACTCGCGGCTACACCTTC.

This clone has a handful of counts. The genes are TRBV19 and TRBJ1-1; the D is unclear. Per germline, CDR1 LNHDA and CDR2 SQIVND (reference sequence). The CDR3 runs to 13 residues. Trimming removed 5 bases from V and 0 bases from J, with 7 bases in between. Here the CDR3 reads CASSSFMNTEAFF. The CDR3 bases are TGTGCCAGTAGTTCCTTTATGAACACTGAAGCTTTCTTT.

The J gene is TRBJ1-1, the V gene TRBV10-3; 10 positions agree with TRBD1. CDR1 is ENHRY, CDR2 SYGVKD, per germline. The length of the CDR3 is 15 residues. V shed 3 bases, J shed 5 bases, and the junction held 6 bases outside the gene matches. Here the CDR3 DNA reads TGTGCCATCAGTGACCCGACAGGGGGCGGAACTGAAGCTTTCTTT. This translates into CAISDPTGGGTEAFF.

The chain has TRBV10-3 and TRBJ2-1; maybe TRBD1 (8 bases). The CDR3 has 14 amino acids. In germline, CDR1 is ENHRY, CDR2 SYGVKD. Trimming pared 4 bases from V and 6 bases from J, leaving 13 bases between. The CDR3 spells CAISGGGQVNEQFF. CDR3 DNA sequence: TGTGCCATCAGTGGCGGGGGACAGGTCAATGAGCAGTTCTTC.

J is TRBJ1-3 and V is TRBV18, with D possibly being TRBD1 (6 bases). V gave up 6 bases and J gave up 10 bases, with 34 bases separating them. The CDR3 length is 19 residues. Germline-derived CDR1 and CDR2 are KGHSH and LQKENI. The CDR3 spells CASSQARLAGQLSRRTIYF. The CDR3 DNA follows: TGTGCCAGCTCCCAAGCTCGCCTTGCCGGACAGCTCTCCCGTAGGACCATATATTTT.

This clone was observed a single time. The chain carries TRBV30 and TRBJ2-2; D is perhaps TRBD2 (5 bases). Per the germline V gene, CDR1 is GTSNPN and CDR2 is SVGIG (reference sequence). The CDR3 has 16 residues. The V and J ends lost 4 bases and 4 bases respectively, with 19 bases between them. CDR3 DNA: TGTGCCTGGAACCTGGCGAGGCTAGCTGGCACCGGGGAGCTGTTTTTT. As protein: CAWNLARLAGTGELFF.

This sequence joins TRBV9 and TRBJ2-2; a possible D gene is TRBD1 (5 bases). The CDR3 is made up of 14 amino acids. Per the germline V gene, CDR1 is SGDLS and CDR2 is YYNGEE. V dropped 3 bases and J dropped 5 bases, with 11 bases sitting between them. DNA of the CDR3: TGTGCCAGCAGCGCAGGGCTAAGGACCGGGGAGCTGTTTTTT. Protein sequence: CASSAGLRTGELFF.

The CDR3 loop reads CASRRGGTDTQYF. Here the CDR3 DNA reads TGTGCCAGCAGGCGGGGGGGAACAGATACGCAGTATTTT. V and J are TRBV5-5 and TRBJ2-3; 9 nucleotides agree with TRBD2. Germline values: CDR1 SGHKS, CDR2 YYEKEE (reference sequence). V was clipped by 5 bases and J by 3 bases; unmatched bases: 1. CDR3 length equals 13 residues.

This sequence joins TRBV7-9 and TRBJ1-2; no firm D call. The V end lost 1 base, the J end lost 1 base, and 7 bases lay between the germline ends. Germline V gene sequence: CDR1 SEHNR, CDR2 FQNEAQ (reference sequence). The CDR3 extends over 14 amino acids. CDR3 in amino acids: CASSLERLNYGYTF. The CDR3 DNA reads TGTGCCAGCAGCTTAGAGAGGCTTAACTATGGCTACACCTTC. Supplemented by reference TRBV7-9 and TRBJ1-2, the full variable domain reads DTGVSQNPRHKITKRGQNVTFRCDPISEHNRLYWYRQTLGQGPEFLTYFQNEAQLEKSRLLSDRFSAERPKGSFSTLEIQRTEQGDSAMYLCASSLERLNYGYTFGSGTRLTVV.

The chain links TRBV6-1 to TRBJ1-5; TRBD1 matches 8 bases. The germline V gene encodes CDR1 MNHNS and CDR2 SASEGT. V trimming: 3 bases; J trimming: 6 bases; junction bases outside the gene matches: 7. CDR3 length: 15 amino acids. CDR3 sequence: CASSDDRGRRQPQHF. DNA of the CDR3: TGTGCCAGCAGTGATGACAGGGGAAGGCGTCAGCCCCAGCATTTT.

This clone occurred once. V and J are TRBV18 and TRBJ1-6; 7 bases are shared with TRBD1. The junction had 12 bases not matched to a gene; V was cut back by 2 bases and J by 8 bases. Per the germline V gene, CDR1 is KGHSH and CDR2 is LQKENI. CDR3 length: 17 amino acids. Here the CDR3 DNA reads TGTGCCAGCTCACCAAGGGGGAACAGGGGTCCGCATTCACCCCTCCACTTT. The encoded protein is CASSPRGNRGPHSPLHF.

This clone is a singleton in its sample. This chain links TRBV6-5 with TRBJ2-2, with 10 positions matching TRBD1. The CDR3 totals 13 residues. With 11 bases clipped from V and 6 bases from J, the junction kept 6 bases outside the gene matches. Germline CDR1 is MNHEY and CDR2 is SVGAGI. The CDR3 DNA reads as TGTGCCGCCAAGGACAGGGGGGCCGGGGAGCTGTTTTTT. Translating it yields CAAKDRGAGELFF.

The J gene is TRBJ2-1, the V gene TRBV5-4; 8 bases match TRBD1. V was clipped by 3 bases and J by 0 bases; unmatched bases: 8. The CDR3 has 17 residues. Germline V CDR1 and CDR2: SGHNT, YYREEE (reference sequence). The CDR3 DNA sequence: TGTGCCAGCAGCTCACCGTGGACAGGGAGCTCCTACAATGAGCAGTTCTTC. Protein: CASSSPWTGSSYNEQFF.

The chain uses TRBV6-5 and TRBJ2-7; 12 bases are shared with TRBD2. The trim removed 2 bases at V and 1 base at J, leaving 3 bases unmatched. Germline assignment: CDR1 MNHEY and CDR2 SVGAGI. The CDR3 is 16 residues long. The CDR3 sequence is CASSYITSGGSYEQYF. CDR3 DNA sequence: TGTGCCAGCAGTTACATTACTAGCGGGGGGTCCTACGAGCAGTACTTC.

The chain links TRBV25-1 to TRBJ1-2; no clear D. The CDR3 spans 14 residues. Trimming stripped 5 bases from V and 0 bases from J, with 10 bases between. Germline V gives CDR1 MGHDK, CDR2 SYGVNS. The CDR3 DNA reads TGTGCCAGCAGTCTTACCGGGACTAACTATGGCTACACCTTC. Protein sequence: CASSLTGTNYGYTF.

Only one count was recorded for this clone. The CDR3 is CAWGAPANEKLFF. CDR3 sequence (DNA): TGTGCCTGGGGGGCCCCCGCGAATGAAAAACTGTTTTTT. This chain uses TRBV30 with TRBJ1-4; tentative D call: TRBD1 (5 bases). CDR1 and CDR2 (germline): GTSNPN, SVGIG (reference sequence). The V gene lost 5 bases and the J gene lost 5 bases, with 12 bases spanning the gap. There are 13 residues in the CDR3. The full variable domain, rest sourced from reference TRBV30 and TRBJ1-4, is SQTIHQWPATLVQPVGSPLSLECTVEGTSNPNLYWYRQAAGRGLQLLFYSVGIGQISSEVPQNLSASRPQDRQFILSSKKLLLSDSGFYLCAWGAPANEKLFFGSGTQLSVL.

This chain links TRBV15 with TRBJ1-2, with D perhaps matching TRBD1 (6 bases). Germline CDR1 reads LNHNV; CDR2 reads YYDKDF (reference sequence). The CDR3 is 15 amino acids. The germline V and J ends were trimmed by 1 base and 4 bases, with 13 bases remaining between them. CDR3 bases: TGTGCCACCAGCAGAGGGCCGACAGGACTCTATGGCTACACCTTC. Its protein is CATSRGPTGLYGYTF.

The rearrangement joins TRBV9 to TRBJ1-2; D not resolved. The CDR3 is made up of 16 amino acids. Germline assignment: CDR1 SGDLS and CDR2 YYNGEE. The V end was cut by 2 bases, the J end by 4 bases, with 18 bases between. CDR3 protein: CASSVSPAAASYGYTF. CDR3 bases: TGTGCCAGCAGCGTGAGCCCCGCGGCAGCGAGCTATGGCTACACCTTC.

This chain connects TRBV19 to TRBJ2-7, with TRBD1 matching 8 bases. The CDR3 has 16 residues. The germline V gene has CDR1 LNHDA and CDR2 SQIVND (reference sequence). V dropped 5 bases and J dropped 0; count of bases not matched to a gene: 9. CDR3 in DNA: TGTGCCAGTAGTCCCCTGGGACAGGCGAGCTCCTACGAGCAGTACTTC. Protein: CASSPLGQASSYEQYF.

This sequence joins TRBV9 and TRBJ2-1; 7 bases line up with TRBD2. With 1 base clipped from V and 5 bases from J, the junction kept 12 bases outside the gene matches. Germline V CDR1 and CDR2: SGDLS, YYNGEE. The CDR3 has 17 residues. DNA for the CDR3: TGTGCCAGCAGCGTAAGTCTGGTAACGGGGGGAAACAATGAGCAGTTCTTC. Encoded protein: CASSVSLVTGGNNEQFF.

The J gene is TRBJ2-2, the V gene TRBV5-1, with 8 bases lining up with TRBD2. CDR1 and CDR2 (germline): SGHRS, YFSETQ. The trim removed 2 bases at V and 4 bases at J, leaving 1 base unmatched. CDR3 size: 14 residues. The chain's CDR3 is CASSFGGGTGELFF. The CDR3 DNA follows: TGCGCCAGCAGCTTCGGGGGGGGCACCGGGGAGCTGTTTTTT.

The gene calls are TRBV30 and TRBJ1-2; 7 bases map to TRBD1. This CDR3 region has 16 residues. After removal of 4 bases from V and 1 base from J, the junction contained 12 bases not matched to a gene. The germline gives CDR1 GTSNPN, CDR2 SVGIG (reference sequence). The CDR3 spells CAWTGAGGTNNYGYTF. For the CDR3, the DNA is TGTGCCTGGACCGGGGCAGGGGGGACAAATAACTATGGCTACACCTTC.

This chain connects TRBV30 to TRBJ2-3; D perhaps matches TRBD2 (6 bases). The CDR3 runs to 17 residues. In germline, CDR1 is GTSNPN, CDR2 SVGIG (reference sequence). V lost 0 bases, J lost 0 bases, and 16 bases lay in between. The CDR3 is CAWSVPRRGKSTDTQYF. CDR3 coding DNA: TGTGCCTGGAGTGTCCCCAGACGGGGGAAAAGCACAGATACGCAGTATTTT.

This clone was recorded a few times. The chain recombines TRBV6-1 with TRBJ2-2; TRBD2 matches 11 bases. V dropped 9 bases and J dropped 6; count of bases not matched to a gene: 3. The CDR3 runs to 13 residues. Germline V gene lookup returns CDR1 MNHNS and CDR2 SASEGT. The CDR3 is CASSTSGAGELFF. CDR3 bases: TGTGCCAGTTCGACTAGCGGGGCCGGGGAGCTGTTTTTT.

DNA of the CDR3: TGTGCCAGCAGTGGACGGGGGGCCGGCACAGATACGCAGTATTTT. It is translated as CASSGRGAGTDTQYF. This chain uses TRBV2 with TRBJ2-3; D perhaps matches TRBD2 (7 bases). The CDR3 covers 15 residues. From germline, CDR1 is SNHLY and CDR2 FYNNEI. Trimming left V 4 bases short and J 1 base short, with 12 bases between.

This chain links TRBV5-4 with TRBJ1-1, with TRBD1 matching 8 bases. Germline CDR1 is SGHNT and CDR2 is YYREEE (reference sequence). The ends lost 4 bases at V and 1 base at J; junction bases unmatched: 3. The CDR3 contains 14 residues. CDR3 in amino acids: CASSRGQENTEAFF. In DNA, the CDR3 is TGTGCCAGCAGCCGGGGACAGGAGAACACTGAAGCTTTCTTT.

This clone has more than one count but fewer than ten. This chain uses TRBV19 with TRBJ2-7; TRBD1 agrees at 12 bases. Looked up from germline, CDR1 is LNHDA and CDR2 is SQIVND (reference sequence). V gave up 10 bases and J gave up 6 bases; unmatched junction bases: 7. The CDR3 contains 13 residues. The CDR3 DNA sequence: TGTGCCACCGGGACAGGGGGCTTAGGCGAGCAGTACTTC. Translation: CATGTGGLGEQYF.

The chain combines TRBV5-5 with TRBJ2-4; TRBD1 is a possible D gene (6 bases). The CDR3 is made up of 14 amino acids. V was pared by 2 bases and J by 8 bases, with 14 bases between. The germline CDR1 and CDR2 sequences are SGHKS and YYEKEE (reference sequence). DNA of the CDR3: TGTGCCAGCAGCTTAGACAGGCAAGGGGACATTCAGTACTTC. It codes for CASSLDRQGDIQYF.

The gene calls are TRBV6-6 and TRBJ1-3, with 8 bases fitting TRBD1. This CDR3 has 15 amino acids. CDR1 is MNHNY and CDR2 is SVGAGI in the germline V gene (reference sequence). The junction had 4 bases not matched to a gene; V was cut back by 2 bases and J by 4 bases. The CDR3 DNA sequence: TGTGCCAGCAGTTACAGACAGGGGCAGGGAAACACCATATATTTT. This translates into CASSYRQGQGNTIYF.